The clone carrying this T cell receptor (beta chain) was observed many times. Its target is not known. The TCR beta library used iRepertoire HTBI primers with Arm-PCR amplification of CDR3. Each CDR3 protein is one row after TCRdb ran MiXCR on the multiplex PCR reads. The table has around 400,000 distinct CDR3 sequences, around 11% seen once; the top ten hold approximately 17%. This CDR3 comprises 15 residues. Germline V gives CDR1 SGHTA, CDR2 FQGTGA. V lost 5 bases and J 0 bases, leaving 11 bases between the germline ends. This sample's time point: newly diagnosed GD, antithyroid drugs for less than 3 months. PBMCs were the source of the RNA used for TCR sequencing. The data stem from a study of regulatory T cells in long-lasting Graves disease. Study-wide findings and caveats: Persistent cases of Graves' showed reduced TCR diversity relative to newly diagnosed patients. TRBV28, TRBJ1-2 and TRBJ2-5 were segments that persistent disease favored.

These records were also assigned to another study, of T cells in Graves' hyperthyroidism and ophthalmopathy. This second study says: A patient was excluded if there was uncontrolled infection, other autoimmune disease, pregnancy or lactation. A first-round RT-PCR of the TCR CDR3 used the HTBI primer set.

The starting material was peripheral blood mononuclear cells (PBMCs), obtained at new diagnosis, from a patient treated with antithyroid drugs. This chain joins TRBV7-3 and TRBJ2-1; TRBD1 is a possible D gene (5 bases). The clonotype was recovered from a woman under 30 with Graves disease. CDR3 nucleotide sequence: TGTGCCAGCAGCCCCCTGACAGTCTCCTACAATGAGCAGTTCTTC. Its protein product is CASSPLTVSYNEQFF. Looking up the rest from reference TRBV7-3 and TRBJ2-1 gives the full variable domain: GAGVSQTPSNKVTEKGKYVELRCDPISGHTALYWYRQSLGQGPEFLIYFQGTGAADDSGLPNDRFFAVRPEGSVSTLKIQRTERGDSAVYLCASSPLTVSYNEQFFGPGTRLTVL.